This passage covers 6 T cell receptor beta chains from one sample sequenced in a study of control samples from healthy donors and cancer patients. Method: immunoSEQ multiplex PCR; TCRdb's copy keeps in-frame clones and lacks some. The table records roughly 120,000 clones, more than 75% of them present only once. The specimen was blood. The receptors were sampled from a woman aged 70 to 79 in good health.

This clone has only one observation. V and J are TRBV2 and TRBJ1-4; 7 bases agree with TRBD1. Germline-derived CDR1 and CDR2 are SNHLY and FYNNEI. Unmatched junction bases numbered 6, after V lost 6 bases and J lost 8 bases. The CDR3 is 13 residues long. In DNA, the CDR3 is TGTGCCAGCAGACCCGACAGGGCGGAAAAACTGTTTTTT. It translates to CASRPDRAEKLFF. Full variable domain (remainder filled in from reference TRBV2 and TRBJ1-4): EPEVTQTPSHQVTQMGQEVILRCVPISNHLYFYWYRQILGQKVEFLVSFYNNEISEKSEIFDDQFSVERPDGSNFTLKIRSTKLEDSAMYFCASRPDRAEKLFFGSGTQLSVL.

J is TRBJ2-5 and V is TRBV18; possibly TRBD2 for D (6 bases). The V gene lost 7 bases and the J gene lost 4 bases, with 13 bases spanning the gap. Germline-derived CDR1 and CDR2 are KGHSH and LQKENI. This CDR3 contains 13 residues. Here the CDR3 reads CASFAGRGETQYF. Here the CDR3 DNA reads TGTGCCAGCTTCGCGGGGCGGGGAGAGACCCAGTACTTC.

The rearrangement links TRBV11-3 to TRBJ1-2, with 7 bases lining up with TRBD1. This CDR3 comprises 15 residues. After removal of 5 bases from V and 2 bases from J, the junction contained 8 bases not matched to a gene. Germline lookup yields CDR1 SGHNT and CDR2 YENEEA. As DNA, the CDR3 is TGTGCCAGCAGCCCCAGGGGGGGACTAAACTATGGCTACACCTTC. This gives the protein CASSPRGGLNYGYTF.

The genes are TRBV6-5 and TRBJ2-3; 9 bases align to TRBD2. V gave up 4 bases and J gave up 9 bases; unmatched junction bases: 11. The V gene's germline CDR1 is MNHEY and CDR2 SVGAGI. The CDR3 consists of 15 residues. The CDR3 nucleotides read TGTGCCAGCAGTTCTAGCGGGGCCCTTAGTGAAACGCAGTATTTT. This translates into CASSSSGALSETQYF.

The CDR3 DNA follows: TGTGCCAGCAGCTCCTTGACCCGGGACTTTCACTATGGCTACACCTTC. Protein product: CASSSLTRDFHYGYTF. The rearrangement uses TRBV6-2 or TRBV6-3 and TRBJ1-2; weak D call: TRBD1 (5 bases). Germline-derived CDR1 and CDR2 are MNHEY and SVGEGT. V dropped 6 bases and J dropped 3 bases, with 20 bases sitting between them. The CDR3 consists of 16 residues.

The chain carries TRBV5-8 and TRBJ2-1; 8 bases are shared with TRBD2. Germline CDR1 and CDR2: SGHTS and YDEGEE. The length of the CDR3 is 14 residues. The V segment lost 0 bases and the J segment 6 bases; nucleotides outside the gene matches: 2. The CDR3 nucleotides are TGTGCCAGCAGCTTGGGACTAGCGACCAATGAGCAGTTCTTC. It codes for CASSLGLATNEQFF.